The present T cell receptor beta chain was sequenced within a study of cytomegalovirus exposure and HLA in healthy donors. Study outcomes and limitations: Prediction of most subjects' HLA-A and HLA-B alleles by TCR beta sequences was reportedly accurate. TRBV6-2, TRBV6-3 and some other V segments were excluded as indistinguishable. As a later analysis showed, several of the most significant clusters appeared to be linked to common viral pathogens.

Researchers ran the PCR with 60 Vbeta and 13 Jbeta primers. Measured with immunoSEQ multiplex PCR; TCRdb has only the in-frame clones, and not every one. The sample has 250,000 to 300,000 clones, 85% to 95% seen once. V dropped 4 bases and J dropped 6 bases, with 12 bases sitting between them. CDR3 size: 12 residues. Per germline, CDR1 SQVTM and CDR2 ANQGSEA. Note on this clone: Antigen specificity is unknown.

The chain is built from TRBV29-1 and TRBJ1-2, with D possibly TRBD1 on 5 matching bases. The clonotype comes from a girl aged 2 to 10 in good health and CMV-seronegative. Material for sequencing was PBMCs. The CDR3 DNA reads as TGCAGCGTTGGGTCAGGGATAAATGGCTACACCTTC. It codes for CSVGSGINGYTF.